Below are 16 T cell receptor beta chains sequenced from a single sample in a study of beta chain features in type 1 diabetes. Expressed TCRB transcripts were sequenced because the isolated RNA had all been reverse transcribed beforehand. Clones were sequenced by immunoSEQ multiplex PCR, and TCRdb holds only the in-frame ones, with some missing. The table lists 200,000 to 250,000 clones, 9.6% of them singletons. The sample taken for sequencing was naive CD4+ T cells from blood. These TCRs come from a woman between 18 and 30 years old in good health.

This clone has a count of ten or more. CDR3 region: CSVRAGADTQYF. CDR3 DNA: TGCAGCGTGAGAGCGGGAGCAGATACGCAGTATTTT. The genes are TRBV29-1 and TRBJ2-3; 8 bases agree with TRBD2. Unmatched junction bases numbered 3, after V lost 6 bases and J lost 4 bases. CDR1 is SQVTM, CDR2 ANQGSEA, per germline. The CDR3 length is 12 residues.

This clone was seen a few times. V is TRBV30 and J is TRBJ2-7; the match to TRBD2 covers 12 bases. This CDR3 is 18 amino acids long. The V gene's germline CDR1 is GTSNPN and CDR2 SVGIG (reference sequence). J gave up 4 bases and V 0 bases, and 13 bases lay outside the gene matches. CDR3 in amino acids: CAWSVLGLAGGPGYEQYF. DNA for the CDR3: TGTGCCTGGAGTGTACTGGGCCTAGCGGGAGGGCCAGGTTACGAGCAGTACTTC. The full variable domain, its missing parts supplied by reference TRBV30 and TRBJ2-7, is SQTIHQWPATLVQPVGSPLSLECTVEGTSNPNLYWYRQAAGRGLQLLFYSVGIGQISSEVPQNLSASRPQDRQFILSSKKLLLSDSGFYLCAWSVLGLAGGPGYEQYFGPGTRLTVT.

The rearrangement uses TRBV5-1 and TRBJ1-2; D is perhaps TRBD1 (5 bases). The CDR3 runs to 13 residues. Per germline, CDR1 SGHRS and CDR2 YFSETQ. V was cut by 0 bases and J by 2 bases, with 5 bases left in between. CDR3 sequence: CASSLEGNYGYTF. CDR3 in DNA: TGCGCCAGCAGCTTGGAGGGGAACTATGGCTACACCTTC.

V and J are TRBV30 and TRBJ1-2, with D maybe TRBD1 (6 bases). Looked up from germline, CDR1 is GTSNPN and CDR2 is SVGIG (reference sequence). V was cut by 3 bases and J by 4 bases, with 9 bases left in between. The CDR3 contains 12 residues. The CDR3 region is CAWSTGTYGYTF. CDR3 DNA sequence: TGTGCCTGGAGCACAGGGACCTATGGCTACACCTTC. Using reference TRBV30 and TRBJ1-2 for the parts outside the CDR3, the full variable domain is SQTIHQWPATLVQPVGSPLSLECTVEGTSNPNLYWYRQAAGRGLQLLFYSVGIGQISSEVPQNLSASRPQDRQFILSSKKLLLSDSGFYLCAWSTGTYGYTFGSGTRLTVV.

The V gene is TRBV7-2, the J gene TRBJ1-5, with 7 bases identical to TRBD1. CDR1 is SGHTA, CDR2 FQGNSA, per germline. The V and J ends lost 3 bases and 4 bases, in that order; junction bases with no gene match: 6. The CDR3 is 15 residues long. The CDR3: CASSLGRQGNQPQHF. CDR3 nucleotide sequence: TGTGCCAGCAGCTTGGGGAGACAGGGTAATCAGCCCCAGCATTTT.

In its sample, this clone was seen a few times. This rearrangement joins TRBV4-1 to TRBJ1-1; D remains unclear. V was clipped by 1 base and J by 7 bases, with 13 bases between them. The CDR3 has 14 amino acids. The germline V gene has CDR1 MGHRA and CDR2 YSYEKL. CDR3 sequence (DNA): TGCGCCAGCAGCCAAGCAATCGGCGGAAATGAAGCTTTCTTT. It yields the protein CASSQAIGGNEAFF.

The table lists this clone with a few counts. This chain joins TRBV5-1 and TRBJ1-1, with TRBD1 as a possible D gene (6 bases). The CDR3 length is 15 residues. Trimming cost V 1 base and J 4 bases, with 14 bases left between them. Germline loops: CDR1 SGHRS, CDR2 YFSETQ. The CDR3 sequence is CASSLQGLSGTEAFF. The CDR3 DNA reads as TGCGCCAGCAGCTTGCAGGGGTTGAGCGGCACTGAAGCTTTCTTT.

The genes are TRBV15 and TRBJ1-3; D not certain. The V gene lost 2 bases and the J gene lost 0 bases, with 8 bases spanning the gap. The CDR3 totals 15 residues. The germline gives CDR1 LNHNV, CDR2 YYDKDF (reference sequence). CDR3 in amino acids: CATSRTGDSGNTIYF. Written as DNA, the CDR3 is TGTGCCACCAGCAGAACTGGAGACTCTGGAAACACCATATATTTT.

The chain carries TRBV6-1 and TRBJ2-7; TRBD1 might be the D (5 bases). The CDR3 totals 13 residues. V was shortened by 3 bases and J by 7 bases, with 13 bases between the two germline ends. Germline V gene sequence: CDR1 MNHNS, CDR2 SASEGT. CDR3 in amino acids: CASSDDSGLEQYF. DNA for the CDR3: TGTGCCAGCAGTGATGACTCAGGGCTTGAGCAGTACTTC.

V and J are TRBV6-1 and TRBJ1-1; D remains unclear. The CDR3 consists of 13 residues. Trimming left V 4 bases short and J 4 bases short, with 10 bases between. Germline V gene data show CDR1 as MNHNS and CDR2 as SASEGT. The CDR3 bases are TGTGCCAGCAGTGCGCGCGAAGCCACTGAAGCTTTCTTT. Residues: CASSAREATEAFF.

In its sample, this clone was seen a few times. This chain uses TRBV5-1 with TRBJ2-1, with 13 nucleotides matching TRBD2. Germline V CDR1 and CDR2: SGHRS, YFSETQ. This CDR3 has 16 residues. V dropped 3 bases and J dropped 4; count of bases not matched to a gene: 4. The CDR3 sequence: CASSSGLAGEYNEQFF. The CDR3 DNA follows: TGCGCCAGCAGCTCAGGACTAGCGGGGGAGTACAATGAGCAGTTCTTC.

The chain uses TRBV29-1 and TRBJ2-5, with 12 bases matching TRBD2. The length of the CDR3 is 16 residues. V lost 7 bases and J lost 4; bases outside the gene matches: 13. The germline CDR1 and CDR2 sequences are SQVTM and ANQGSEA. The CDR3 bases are TGCAGCGGAGAGCCGGCTAGCGGGAGGGCCGGAGAGACCCAGTACTTC. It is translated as CSGEPASGRAGETQYF.

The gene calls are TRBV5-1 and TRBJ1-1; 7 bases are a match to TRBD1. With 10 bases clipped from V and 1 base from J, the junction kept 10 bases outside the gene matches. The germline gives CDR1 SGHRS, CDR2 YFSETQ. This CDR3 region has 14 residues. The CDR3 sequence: CASNRGTANTEAFF. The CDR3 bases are TGCGCCTCCAATCGGGGGACAGCGAACACTGAAGCTTTCTTT.

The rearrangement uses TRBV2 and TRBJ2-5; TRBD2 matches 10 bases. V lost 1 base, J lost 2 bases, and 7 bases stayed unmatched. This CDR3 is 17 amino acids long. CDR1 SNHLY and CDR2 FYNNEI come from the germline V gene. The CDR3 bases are TGTGCCAGCAGTGAAGGCAGGGCTAGCGGGAGACAAGAGACCCAGTACTTC. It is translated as CASSEGRASGRQETQYF. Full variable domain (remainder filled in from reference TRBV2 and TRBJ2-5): EPEVTQTPSHQVTQMGQEVILRCVPISNHLYFYWYRQILGQKVEFLVSFYNNEISEKSEIFDDQFSVERPDGSNFTLKIRSTKLEDSAMYFCASSEGRASGRQETQYFGPGTRLLVL.

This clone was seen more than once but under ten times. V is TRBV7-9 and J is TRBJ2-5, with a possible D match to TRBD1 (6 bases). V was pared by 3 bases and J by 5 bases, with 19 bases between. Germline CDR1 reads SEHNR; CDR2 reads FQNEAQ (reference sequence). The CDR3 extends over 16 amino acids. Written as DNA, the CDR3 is TGTGCCAGCAGCTTGGGACAAAGGCTCCTTCCGGAGACCCAGTACTTC. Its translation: CASSLGQRLLPETQYF.

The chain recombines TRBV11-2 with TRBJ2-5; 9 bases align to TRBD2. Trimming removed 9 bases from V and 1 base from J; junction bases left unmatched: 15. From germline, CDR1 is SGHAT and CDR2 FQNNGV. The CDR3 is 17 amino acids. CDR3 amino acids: CASRRGVAGEFQETQYF. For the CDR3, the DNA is TGTGCCAGTCGGCGGGGAGTAGCGGGAGAATTCCAAGAGACCCAGTACTTC.